Described below is a single T cell receptor beta chain sequence and its context. Its antigen is undetermined. Extracted from the samples, RNA was reverse transcribed into cDNA to serve as the sequencing template. TCRdb's copy holds only in-frame clones and misses some; the assay was immunoSEQ multiplex PCR. The sample holds about 99,000 clones, roughly half seen once. These data come from a study of CD8+ T cells in alopecia areata. Study conclusions and caveats: Normal skin's resident alphabeta T cells are sequenced alongside lesional scalp T cells.

Germline loops: CDR1 SQVTM, CDR2 ANQGSEA. The CDR3 is made up of 11 amino acids. The ends lost 5 bases at V and 6 bases at J; junction bases unmatched: 4. The source of this sequence is a human donor in good health. This rearrangement joins TRBV29-1 to TRBJ2-7; 7 bases map to TRBD2. Source material: CD4+ T cells sorted from blood. CDR3 amino acids: CSVSGAGEQYF. The CDR3 DNA is TGCAGCGTTAGCGGGGCTGGCGAGCAGTACTTC.